This T cell receptor (beta chain) came from a study of T cell responses to AZD1222 COVID-19 vaccine. About this clone: Its matching antigen is unknown.

This CDR3 region has 13 residues. V was clipped by 6 bases and J by 8 bases; unmatched bases: 5. In germline, CDR1 is SNHLY, CDR2 FYNNEI. Assay: immunoSEQ multiplex PCR; the TCRdb copy retains only in-frame clones and omits some. This table has 120,000 or so clones, under 95% appearing once. General observations from the study: The breadth and depth of Spike-specific TCRs increased once two AZD1222 doses had been given. It was only after the peak T cell response that any repertoires were sampled.

The clonotype originates from an adult in good health. The sample in question was peripheral blood, obtained on day 0 of AZD1222 vaccination. J is TRBJ1-5 and V is TRBV2; TRBD1 matches at 9 bases. The CDR3 nucleotides are TGTGCCAGCAGAGGACAGGGGAAGGAGCCCCAGCATTTT. Translation: CASRGQGKEPQHF.